One T cell receptor beta chain is described in this entry. Germline V gene lookup returns CDR1 MNHEY and CDR2 SMNVEV (reference sequence). The V gene lost 0 bases and the J gene lost 2 bases, with 8 bases spanning the gap. The CDR3 totals 15 residues. The data were taken from a study of blood T cell repertoires in COVID-19. Across the whole study: Samples taken during acute and convalescent COVID-19 were collected in the United States, Italy and Spain. T cells, B-cell-depleted T cells, or PBMCs provided the cDNA or gDNA that served as material.

The authors' processing: Amplification with reference gene primers provided the estimates of nucleated cell counts. Sequenced by immunoSEQ multiplex PCR; TCRdb stores in-frame clones only, minus some. The V and J calls and the clone size are those of that table, but D and trimming were determined from the DNA. The sample carries about 70,000 clones, 80% recorded once. The chain recombines TRBV27 with TRBJ1-3; D is uncertain. The sequencing sample was made of peripheral blood. The sequence was collected from a man in his 70s who had recovered from COVID-19. CDR3 sequence: CASSLSEGAGNTIYF. CDR3 DNA: TGTGCCAGCAGTTTATCCGAGGGTGCTGGAAACACCATATATTTT.